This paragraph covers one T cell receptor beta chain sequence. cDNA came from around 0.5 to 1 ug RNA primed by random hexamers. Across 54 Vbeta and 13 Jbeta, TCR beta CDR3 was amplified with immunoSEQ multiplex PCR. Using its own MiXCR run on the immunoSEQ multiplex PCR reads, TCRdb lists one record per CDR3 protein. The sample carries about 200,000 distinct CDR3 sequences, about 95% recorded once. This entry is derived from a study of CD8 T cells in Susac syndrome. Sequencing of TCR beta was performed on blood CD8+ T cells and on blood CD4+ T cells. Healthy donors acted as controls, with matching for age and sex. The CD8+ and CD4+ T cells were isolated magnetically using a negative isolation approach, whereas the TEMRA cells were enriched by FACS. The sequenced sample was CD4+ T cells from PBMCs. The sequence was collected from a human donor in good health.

The CDR3 DNA reads TGTGCCAGCGCCCGAGGGGCTAGCGGGAAATCCGGGGAGCTGTTTTTT. Its protein product is CASARGASGKSGELFF. The rearrangement joins TRBV6-1 to TRBJ2-2, with 9 bases that match TRBD2. CDR3 length: 16 amino acids. The germline gives CDR1 MNHNS, CDR2 SASEGT. V lost 8 bases, J lost 6 bases, and 13 bases stayed unmatched.